This entry lists 5 T cell receptor beta chains sequenced from one sample in a study of T cell responses to AZD1222 COVID-19 vaccine. Measured with immunoSEQ multiplex PCR; TCRdb has only the in-frame clones, and not every one. Among about 150,000 clones listed, roughly 90% were seen once. This specimen was peripheral blood, taken 28 days after the second AZD1222 dose. These receptors came from an adult who received the AZD1222 COVID-19 vaccine.

This sequence joins TRBV5-1 and TRBJ2-2, with D perhaps matching TRBD2 (5 bases). V lost 7 bases and J lost 6, with 7 bases in between. The germline V gene has CDR1 SGHRS and CDR2 YFSETQ. The CDR3 loop spans 11 amino acids. Here the CDR3 reads CASRGAGELFF. In DNA form, the CDR3 reads TGCGCCAGCCGGGGAGCCGGGGAGCTGTTTTTT.

The chain employs TRBV30 and TRBJ1-2; D is undetermined. Trimming removed 6 bases from V and 3 bases from J, with 14 bases in between. This CDR3 region has 13 residues. Germline V gene sequence: CDR1 GTSNPN, CDR2 SVGIG (reference sequence). For the CDR3, the DNA is TGTGCCTGCCCTCGTGGGCCCCACTATGGCTACACCTTC. The encoded protein is CACPRGPHYGYTF.

This chain uses TRBV24-1 with TRBJ2-1, with 9 bases lining up with TRBD2. The junction had 12 bases not matched to a gene; V was cut back by 3 bases and J by 7 bases. CDR3 size: 17 residues. The germline gives CDR1 KGHDR, CDR2 SFDVKD. The CDR3 DNA sequence: TGTGCCACCAGTGATCTGGGGAGCGGGAGGCCGGGTAATGAGCAGTTCTTC. Protein: CATSDLGSGRPGNEQFF.

This clone was detected once. This chain uses TRBV6-5 with TRBJ2-1, with 11 bases that match TRBD2. Germline-derived CDR1 and CDR2 are MNHEY and SVGAGI. The CDR3 is made up of 15 amino acids. J gave up 12 bases and V 4 bases, and 11 bases lay outside the gene matches. The CDR3 is CASSLRLAGGGRQFF. For the CDR3, the DNA is TGTGCCAGCAGTTTGCGGCTAGCGGGGGGAGGGAGGCAGTTCTTC.

The chain joins TRBV24-1 to TRBJ2-7; tentative D call: TRBD2 (5 bases). The CDR3 has 15 amino acids. Deletions cut 4 bases from V and 3 bases from J, with 15 bases between. Germline lookup yields CDR1 KGHDR and CDR2 SFDVKD. The CDR3 is CATSEGGSGGYEQYF. In nucleotides, the CDR3 is TGTGCCACCAGTGAAGGCGGGTCCGGAGGCTACGAGCAGTACTTC.